This TCR beta chain was profiled in a study of blood T cell repertoires in COVID-19. Study context: There were acute and convalescent COVID-19 samples, and they came from the United States, Italy and Spain. PBMCs, B-cell-depleted T cells, or T cells provided the cDNA or gDNA that made up the material.

The V end was cut by 3 bases, the J end by 3 bases, with 18 bases between. In germline, CDR1 is SGHKS, CDR2 YYEKEE (reference sequence). This CDR3 has 16 residues. Methods used by the authors: Estimates of nucleated cell counts were drawn from the amplification of reference gene primers. TCRdb keeps only in-frame clones here, not all; method: immunoSEQ multiplex PCR. V, J and clone size are taken as reported in that table, and D and trimming were inferred from the DNA itself. The sample records around 140,000 clones, roughly 91% being singletons. This chain links TRBV5-5 with TRBJ1-1, with D possibly TRBD1 on 6 matching bases. Sequenced: peripheral blood. The receptor was isolated from a man aged 50-60 years with active or convalescent COVID-19. CDR3: CASSSDRRQVDTEAFF. CDR3 DNA sequence: TGTGCCAGCAGCTCCGACCGGAGACAGGTGGACACTGAAGCTTTCTTT.